This T cell receptor beta chain appears in the sequencing data of a study of blood T cell repertoires in COVID-19. Study-level background: Some COVID-19 samples were acute and others convalescent; all came from the United States, Italy and Spain.

This clone was found once. Patients in Seattle were enrolled during active infection, then followed longitudinally. Authors' processing steps: Amplified reference gene primers provided the basis for estimating nucleated cell counts. Sequencing used immunoSEQ multiplex PCR; TCRdb keeps in-frame clones, though not all of them. That table furnishes V, J and clone size, whereas the DNA furnished D and trimming. The sample carries approximately 480,000 clones, roughly 89% recorded once. V was pared by 8 bases and J by 5 bases, with 9 bases of the junction left unmatched. Germline V CDR1 and CDR2: SNHLY, FYNNEI. The CDR3 is 14 residues long.

V usage is TRBV2 and J usage is TRBJ2-7; 10 bases line up with TRBD2. This receptor was identified in a man between 18 and 35 years old with COVID-19, enrolled during active disease. Sequencing input: peripheral blood. The CDR3 sequence is CASRGPSGRHEQYF. For the CDR3, the DNA is TGTGCCAGCCGAGGACCTAGCGGGAGACACGAGCAGTACTTC.